The 18 T cell receptor beta chains in this list originate from one sample, sequenced in a study of T-cell reconstitution after alpha-beta-depleted transplantation in children. Preparation of the TCRbeta library was carried out with unique molecular identifiers. MiXCR was run by TCRdb on the PCR reads, yielding one entry per CDR3 protein. This table holds 300,000 to 400,000 distinct CDR3 sequences, around 25% found once. This specimen consisted of PBMCs, mostly from graft donor cells, obtained 180 days after TCRalphabeta/CD19-depleted stem cell transplant. These receptors came from a male patient under 18 who had a stem cell transplant for acute lymphoblastic leukemia, so the T cells may come from the graft donor.

The CDR3 protein is CASGGRTYNEQFF. The CDR3, as DNA: TGTGCCAGTGGAGGCAGAACCTACAATGAGCAGTTCTTC. The rearrangement joins TRBV5-4 to TRBJ2-1; possibly TRBD2 for D (5 bases). Germline lookup yields CDR1 SGHNT and CDR2 YYREEE (reference sequence). CDR3 length equals 13 residues. V lost 8 bases and J 2 bases, leaving 11 bases between the germline ends. Filled out from reference TRBV5-4 and TRBJ2-1, the complete variable domain reads ETGVTQSPTHLIKTRGQQVTLRCSSQSGHNTVSWYQQALGQGPQFIFQYYREEENGRGNFPPRFSGLQFPNYSSELNVNALELDDSALYLCASGGRTYNEQFFGPGTRLTVL.

This clonotype was counted only a few times. The rearrangement joins TRBV7-9 to TRBJ2-1, with 7 bases matching TRBD1. Germline V gives CDR1 SEHNR, CDR2 FQNEAQ (reference sequence). The trim removed 2 bases at V and 6 bases at J, leaving 10 bases unmatched. The CDR3 extends over 16 amino acids. The CDR3: CASSLPQQGTGNEQFF. The CDR3 coding sequence is TGTGCCAGCAGCTTACCCCAACAGGGGACCGGCAATGAGCAGTTCTTC.

This clonotype has only a few counts. The rearrangement joins TRBV5-1 to TRBJ2-7; 8 positions agree with TRBD2. Per the germline V gene, CDR1 is SGHRS and CDR2 is YFSETQ. CDR3 size: 15 residues. The J segment lost 3 bases and the V segment lost 0 bases, leaving 5 bases of the junction unmatched. In DNA, the CDR3 is TGCGCCAGCAGCTTGGGAGTAGCGGGGAGCTACGAGCAGTACTTC. The encoded protein is CASSLGVAGSYEQYF. Drawing the rest from reference TRBV5-1 and TRBJ2-7, the complete variable domain is KAGVTQTPRYLIKTRGQQVTLSCSPISGHRSVSWYQQTPGQGLQFLFEYFSETQRNKGNFPGRFSGRQFSNSRSEMNVSTLELGDSALYLCASSLGVAGSYEQYFGPGTRLTVT.

This clonotype occurred a few times. CDR3 region: CASRELVTVLTF. As DNA, the CDR3 is TGTGCCAGCAGGGAATTGGTAACCGTCCTGACTTTC. The gene calls are TRBV2 and TRBJ2-6; D gene ambiguous. The V gene lost 6 bases and the J gene lost 12 bases, with 12 bases spanning the gap. The V gene's germline CDR1 is SNHLY and CDR2 FYNNEI. The CDR3 sequence is 12 residues long.

The CDR3 reads CASSPGTSGGHSYEQYF. The CDR3, as DNA: TGCGCCAGCAGCCCCGGGACTAGCGGGGGCCACTCCTACGAGCAGTACTTC. The chain links TRBV4-1 to TRBJ2-7, with 14 nucleotides matching TRBD2. CDR1 MGHRA and CDR2 YSYEKL come from the germline V gene. V lost 4 bases and J lost 0; bases outside the gene matches: 5. CDR3 length: 17 amino acids.

The chain recombines TRBV5-1 with TRBJ2-2; D is possibly TRBD1 or TRBD2 (6 bases each). V lost 3 bases and J lost 4, with 19 bases in between. The CDR3 consists of 17 residues. The germline CDR1 and CDR2 sequences are SGHRS and YFSETQ. The CDR3 reads CASSYFKGGRGTGELFF. The CDR3, as DNA: TGCGCCAGCAGCTATTTCAAGGGGGGCCGGGGCACCGGGGAGCTGTTTTTT.

This clonotype was found once. A junction boundary mismatches the germline segment, possibly from a read error. The chain has TRBV9 and TRBJ2-1, with TRBD2 identical over 8 bases. The CDR3 has 14 residues. Germline CDR1 is SGDLS and CDR2 is YYNGEE. In DNA form, the CDR3 reads TGTGCCAGTAGCGGGACGAGCTCCTACAATGAGCAGTTCTTC. Translating gives CASSGTSSYNEQFF.

CDR3 nucleotides: TGTGCCAGCAGCCAATCGGGCGTAAATCAGCCCCAGCATTTT. Encoded protein: CASSQSGVNQPQHF. The chain uses TRBV16 and TRBJ1-5, with D unresolved. The CDR3 has 14 residues. CDR1 and CDR2 (germline): KGHSY, FQNENV. V was clipped by 0 bases and J by 4 bases, with 7 bases between them.

The chain couples TRBV6-5 to TRBJ2-7; maybe TRBD1 (6 bases). The CDR3 covers 15 residues. Per the germline V gene, CDR1 is MNHEY and CDR2 is SVGAGI. The germline V and J ends were trimmed by 2 bases and 2 bases, with 13 bases remaining between them. CDR3 bases: TGTGCCAGCAGTTACGGAGGACAGTCGGCCTACGAGCAGTACTTC. This gives the protein CASSYGGQSAYEQYF.

This clonotype was detected ten times or more. This sequence joins TRBV5-1 and TRBJ2-3, with TRBD1 matching 10 bases. The trim removed 4 bases at V and 1 base at J, leaving 9 bases unmatched. CDR3 length equals 17 residues. Germline values: CDR1 SGHRS, CDR2 YFSETQ. Here the CDR3 reads CASSRGSGTGGTDTQYF. The DNA of the CDR3 is TGCGCCAGCAGCCGGGGCTCCGGGACAGGGGGCACAGATACGCAGTATTTT.

CDR3: CASSPHSGTGELFF. CDR3 coding DNA: TGTGCCAGCAGCCCCCATAGCGGCACCGGGGAGCTGTTTTTT. The V gene is TRBV9, the J gene TRBJ2-2, with D possibly being TRBD2 (6 bases). V lost 4 bases to trimming and J lost 4 bases, with 11 bases between them. Germline CDR1 reads SGDLS; CDR2 reads YYNGEE. CDR3 length: 14 amino acids. Using reference TRBV9 and TRBJ2-2 for the parts outside the CDR3, the full variable domain is DSGVTQTPKHLITATGQRVTLRCSPRSGDLSVYWYQQSLDQGLQFLIQYYNGEERAKGNILERFSAQQFPDLHSELNLSSLELGDSALYFCASSPHSGTGELFFGEGSRLTVL.

This clonotype was detected a few times. The rearrangement joins TRBV7-3 to TRBJ2-7, with D uncertain. CDR1 and CDR2 from the germline V gene are SGHTA and FQGTGA. The CDR3 length is 14 residues. Deletions cut 5 bases from V and 2 bases from J, with 13 bases between. CDR3 protein: CASSPDADTYEQYF. The CDR3 coding sequence is TGTGCCAGCAGCCCAGACGCAGATACCTACGAGCAGTACTTC.

This sequence joins TRBV7-9 and TRBJ2-2; 8 bases fit TRBD2. Germline CDR1 and CDR2: SEHNR and FQNEAQ (reference sequence). The CDR3 runs 17 residues. The V gene end was trimmed by 2 bases and the J gene end by 3 bases; junction bases not matched to a gene: 8. CDR3 nucleotide sequence: TGTGCCAGCAGCTTAAGCGTGTGGCGGGAGGACACCGGGGAGCTGTTTTTT. It is translated as CASSLSVWREDTGELFF.

V gene TRBV25-1 combines with J gene TRBJ2-1; TRBD2 is a possible D gene (6 bases). Germline values: CDR1 MGHDK, CDR2 SYGVNS. The CDR3 is made up of 16 amino acids. Trimming cost V 6 bases and J 3 bases, with 18 bases left between them. The CDR3 coding sequence is TGTGCCAGCAGCGAAGGAAGTAGCGGATACTACAATGAGCAGTTCTTC. Translating it yields CASSEGSSGYYNEQFF.

This chain joins TRBV7-9 and TRBJ2-3; TRBD2 matches at 7 bases. The CDR3 consists of 15 residues. Germline values: CDR1 SEHNR, CDR2 FQNEAQ (reference sequence). V was clipped by 2 bases and J by 2 bases; unmatched bases: 4. The CDR3 DNA reads TGTGCCAGCAGCTTATTCCTAGCGGTCACAGATACGCAGTATTTT. Residues: CASSLFLAVTDTQYF.

J is TRBJ2-2 and V is TRBV5-1; D may be TRBD1 or TRBD2 (5 bases each). CDR1 is SGHRS, CDR2 YFSETQ, per germline. Trimming took 0 bases from V and 4 from J, leaving 13 bases between them. The CDR3 contains 16 residues. Here the CDR3 DNA reads TGCGCCAGCAGCTTGGTTGGGGGAGTCCCCACCGGGGAGCTGTTTTTT. Its translation is CASSLVGGVPTGELFF.

The chain carries TRBV7-9 and TRBJ2-1; D is ambiguous. The CDR3 loop spans 15 amino acids. The germline V gene encodes CDR1 SEHNR and CDR2 FQNEAQ (reference sequence). V was cut by 2 bases and J by 5 bases, with 13 bases left in between. The CDR3 loop reads CASSLRLYRDNEQFF. In DNA form, the CDR3 reads TGTGCCAGCAGCTTACGTTTGTACAGAGACAATGAGCAGTTCTTC.

The chain joins TRBV30 to TRBJ2-1; a weak D match, TRBD2 (7 bases). Per the germline V gene, CDR1 is GTSNPN and CDR2 is SVGIG (reference sequence). CDR3 length: 12 amino acids. Trimming left V 0 bases short and J 12 bases short, with 12 bases between. The CDR3 DNA reads as TGTGCCTGGAGTGTACGGGGGGCCGGGCAGTTCTTC. Residues: CAWSVRGAGQFF. Full variable domain (remainder filled in from reference TRBV30 and TRBJ2-1): SQTIHQWPATLVQPVGSPLSLECTVEGTSNPNLYWYRQAAGRGLQLLFYSVGIGQISSEVPQNLSASRPQDRQFILSSKKLLLSDSGFYLCAWSVRGAGQFFGPGTRLTVL.